This passage covers 16 T cell receptor beta chains from one sample sequenced in a study of identical twins. MiXCR, run by TCRdb on the 5' RACE reads, gives a single entry per CDR3 protein. The sample shows about 210,000 distinct CDR3 sequences, less than 10% of them seen only once. Sequencing was carried out using memory (CD45RO+) T cells sorted from blood. The receptor set was obtained from a woman between 18 and 30 years old in good health.

This clonotype was detected ten times or more. The V gene is TRBV20-1, the J gene TRBJ1-3, with D uncertain. V gave up 4 bases and J gave up 0 bases, with 13 bases separating them. The CDR3 consists of 15 residues. Germline CDR1 DFQATT, CDR2 SNEGSKA (reference sequence). DNA for the CDR3: TGCAGTGCTAATGGCAGCCCCAGCTCTGGAAACACCATATATTTT. This translates into CSANGSPSSGNTIYF.

V is TRBV6-1 and J is TRBJ2-7; maybe TRBD1 (5 bases). V was pared by 4 bases and J by 3 bases, with 13 bases between. There are 14 residues in the CDR3. Germline-derived CDR1 and CDR2 are MNHNS and SASEGT. CDR3 region: CASSVLDRGYEQYF. In DNA, the CDR3 is TGTGCCAGCAGTGTCTTAGACAGAGGCTACGAGCAGTACTTC.

This clonotype was counted many times. The chain employs TRBV6-4 and TRBJ2-3; TRBD2 aligns across 10 bases. The length of the CDR3 is 16 residues. Germline CDR1 MRHNA, CDR2 SNTAGT. The J segment lost 1 base and the V segment lost 5 bases, leaving 6 bases of the junction unmatched. The CDR3 sequence: CASSTSGTSGTDTQYF. CDR3 nucleotide sequence: TGTGCCAGCAGTACCTCCGGGACTAGCGGCACAGATACGCAGTATTTT.

CDR3 sequence: CASSPTLAGGLEETQYF. The CDR3 DNA reads TGTGCCAGCAGCCCAACACTAGCGGGGGGGCTCGAGGAGACCCAGTACTTC. The rearrangement uses TRBV7-9 and TRBJ2-5; 13 nucleotides match TRBD2. The length of the CDR3 is 17 residues. V dropped 5 bases and J dropped 5; count of bases not matched to a gene: 11. The V gene's germline CDR1 is SEHNR and CDR2 FQNEAQ (reference sequence).

V gene TRBV3-1 combines with J gene TRBJ1-1; 8 nucleotides agree with TRBD1. The CDR3 spans 11 residues. Germline V gene data show CDR1 as LGHDT and CDR2 as YNNKEL (reference sequence). V shed 3 bases, J shed 11 bases, and the junction held 2 bases outside the gene matches. The CDR3 bases are TGTGCCAGCAGCCAGACAGGGGTGGCTTTCTTT. It is translated as CASSQTGVAFF.

The chain recombines TRBV4-2 with TRBJ1-5; D not certain. V gave up 0 bases and J gave up 4 bases, with 10 bases separating them. Germline values: CDR1 LGHNA, CDR2 YNFKEQ. The CDR3 consists of 15 residues. Here the CDR3 DNA reads TGTGCCAGCAGCCAAGATCCCCACACAAATCAGCCCCAGCATTTT. Its translation is CASSQDPHTNQPQHF.

In its sample, this clonotype was seen a few times. This chain joins TRBV9 and TRBJ1-1; the D is unclear. Germline loops: CDR1 SGDLS, CDR2 YYNGEE. The CDR3 extends over 13 amino acids. The germline V and J ends were trimmed by 2 bases and 1 base, with 6 bases remaining between them. The CDR3 sequence is CASSVGSNTEAFF. In nucleotides, the CDR3 is TGTGCCAGCAGCGTGGGTTCGAACACTGAAGCTTTCTTT.

This clonotype came up a few times. V gene TRBV3-1 combines with J gene TRBJ2-1; tentative D call: TRBD2 (6 bases). Looked up from germline, CDR1 is LGHDT and CDR2 is YNNKEL (reference sequence). The CDR3 consists of 13 residues. Trimming left V 6 bases short and J 5 bases short, with 11 bases between. DNA for the CDR3: TGTGCCAGCAGGCACGGGACTCACAATGAGCAGTTCTTC. Its translation: CASRHGTHNEQFF.

There are many counts of this clonotype. The V gene is TRBV9, the J gene TRBJ1-4; D is undetermined. The germline gives CDR1 SGDLS, CDR2 YYNGEE. The CDR3 runs 15 residues. V lost 3 bases and J lost 2, with 11 bases in between. The CDR3 DNA follows: TGTGCCAGCAGCGCTTCGGAGGCCACTAATGAAAAACTGTTTTTT. Translating gives CASSASEATNEKLFF.

This chain joins TRBV5-1 and TRBJ1-1; D might be TRBD1 (5 bases). The germline V gene encodes CDR1 SGHRS and CDR2 YFSETQ. The CDR3 length is 14 residues. V was clipped by 1 base and J by 8 bases, with 15 bases between them. CDR3 residues: CASSLMGPTGEAFF. As DNA, the CDR3 is TGCGCCAGCAGCTTGATGGGGCCCACCGGCGAAGCTTTCTTT.

This clonotype has just a few counts. This rearrangement joins TRBV7-9 to TRBJ1-4; 8 bases line up with TRBD1. Germline CDR1 SEHNR, CDR2 FQNEAQ (reference sequence). V gave up 1 base and J gave up 8 bases; unmatched junction bases: 3. The CDR3 is 14 amino acids. The CDR3 loop is CASSLGRGREKLFF. The CDR3 nucleotides are TGTGCCAGCAGCTTAGGCAGGGGGCGAGAAAAACTGTTTTTT.

The chain recombines TRBV6-5 with TRBJ2-3; TRBD2 agrees at 15 bases. Per the germline V gene, CDR1 is MNHEY and CDR2 is SVGAGI. The CDR3 consists of 15 residues. V shed 4 bases and J 6 bases; nucleotides not matched to a gene: 2. DNA of the CDR3: TGTGCCAGCAGTTGGACTAGCGGGAGGGCCGATACGCAGTATTTT. Translation gives CASSWTSGRADTQYF.

V usage is TRBV5-6 and J usage is TRBJ2-5; 7 positions match TRBD2. Unmatched junction bases numbered 13, after V lost 0 bases and J lost 2 bases. The length of the CDR3 is 18 residues. Per germline, CDR1 SGHDT and CDR2 YYEEEE. DNA for the CDR3: TGTGCCAGCAGCTTGGAGGGTCTCTTGAGGCGGGGGCAAGAGACCCAGTACTTC. Encoded protein: CASSLEGLLRRGQETQYF.

The sample holds many counts of this clonotype. This rearrangement joins TRBV3-1 to TRBJ1-1, with D hard to call. The CDR3 totals 12 residues. Trimming took off 3 bases at V and 5 bases at J, with 7 bases between the two ends. Germline loops: CDR1 LGHDT, CDR2 YNNKEL (reference sequence). The CDR3 DNA is TGTGCCAGCAGCCATGGGGAAACTGAAGCTTTCTTT. This sequence encodes CASSHGETEAFF.

The chain carries TRBV6-2 or TRBV6-3 and TRBJ1-5; D might be TRBD1 (5 bases). CDR3 length: 14 residues. Trimming cost V 6 bases and J 3 bases, with 12 bases left between them. The germline gives CDR1 MNHEY, CDR2 SVGEGT. This CDR3 reads CASRRDGNNQPQHF. Here the CDR3 DNA reads TGTGCCAGCAGGCGGGACGGGAACAATCAGCCCCAGCATTTT.

This clonotype was detected ten times or more. The chain is built from TRBV29-1 and TRBJ2-7; D unresolved. V dropped 2 bases and J dropped 0 bases, with 8 bases sitting between them. Germline values: CDR1 SQVTM, CDR2 ANQGSEA. CDR3 length: 13 residues. CDR3 nucleotide sequence: TGCAGCGTTGAATGGGCCTCCTCCTACGAGCAGTACTTC. Protein sequence: CSVEWASSYEQYF.